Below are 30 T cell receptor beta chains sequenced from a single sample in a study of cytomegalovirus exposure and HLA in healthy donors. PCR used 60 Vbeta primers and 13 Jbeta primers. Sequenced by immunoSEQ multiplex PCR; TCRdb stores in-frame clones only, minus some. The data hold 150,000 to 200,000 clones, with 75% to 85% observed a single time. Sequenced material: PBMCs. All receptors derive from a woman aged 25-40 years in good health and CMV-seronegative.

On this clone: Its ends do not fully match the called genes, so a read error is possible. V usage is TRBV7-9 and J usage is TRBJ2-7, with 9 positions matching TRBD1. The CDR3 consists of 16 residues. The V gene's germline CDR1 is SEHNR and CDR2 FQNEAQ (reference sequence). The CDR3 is CSSSSRGWTGEYEQYF. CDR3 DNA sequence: TGTTCCAGCAGCTCCCGCGGTTGGACAGGGGAATACGAGCAGTACTTC.

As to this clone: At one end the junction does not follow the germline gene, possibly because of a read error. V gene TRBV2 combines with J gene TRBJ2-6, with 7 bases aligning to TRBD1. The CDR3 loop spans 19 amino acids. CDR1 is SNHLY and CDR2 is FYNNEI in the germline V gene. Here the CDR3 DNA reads TGTGCCAGCAGTGATCAGCCGGGACAGTCGTATGCTGGGGCCAACGGCCTGACTTTC. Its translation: CASSDQPGQSYAGANGLTF.

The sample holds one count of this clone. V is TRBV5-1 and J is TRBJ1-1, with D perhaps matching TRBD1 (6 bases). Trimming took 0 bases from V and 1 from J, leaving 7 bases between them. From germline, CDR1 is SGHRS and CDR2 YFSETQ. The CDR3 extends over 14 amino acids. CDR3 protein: CASSLAGENTEAFF. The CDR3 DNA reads TGCGCCAGCAGCTTGGCAGGGGAGAACACTGAAGCTTTCTTT.

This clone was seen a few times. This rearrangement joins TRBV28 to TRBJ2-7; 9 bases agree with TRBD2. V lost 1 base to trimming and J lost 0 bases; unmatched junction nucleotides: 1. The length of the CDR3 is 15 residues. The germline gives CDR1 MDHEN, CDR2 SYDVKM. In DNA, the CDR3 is TGTGCCAGCAGTTTATATAGCGGGGGCTCCTACGAGCAGTACTTC. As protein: CASSLYSGGSYEQYF.

CDR3 in amino acids: CASSQGVGGLDEQYF. CDR3 in DNA: TGCGCCAGCAGCCAAGGGGTGGGAGGTTTGGACGAGCAGTACTTC. The chain recombines TRBV4-3 with TRBJ2-7, with a tentative D call TRBD2 (6 bases). With 1 base removed from V and 5 bases from J, the gap between germline ends came to 15 bases. Germline CDR1 LGHNA, CDR2 YSLEER. The CDR3 loop spans 15 amino acids.

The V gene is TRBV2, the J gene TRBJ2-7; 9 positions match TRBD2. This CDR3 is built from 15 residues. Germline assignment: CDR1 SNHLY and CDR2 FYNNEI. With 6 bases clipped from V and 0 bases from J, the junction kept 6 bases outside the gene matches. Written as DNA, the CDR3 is TGTGCCAGCAGCAGGACTAGCGCGAGCTCCTACGAGCAGTACTTC. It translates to CASSRTSASSYEQYF.

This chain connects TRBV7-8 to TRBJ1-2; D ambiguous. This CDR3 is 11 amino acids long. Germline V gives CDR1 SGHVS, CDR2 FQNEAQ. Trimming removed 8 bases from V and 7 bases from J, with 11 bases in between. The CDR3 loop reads CASGQDFGYTF. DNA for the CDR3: TGTGCCAGCGGGCAAGATTTTGGCTACACCTTC.

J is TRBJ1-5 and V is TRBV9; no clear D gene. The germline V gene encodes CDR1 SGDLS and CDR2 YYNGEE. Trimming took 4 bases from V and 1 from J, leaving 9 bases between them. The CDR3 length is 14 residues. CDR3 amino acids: CASSSSGSNQPQHF. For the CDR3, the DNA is TGTGCCAGCAGCTCGTCAGGAAGCAATCAGCCCCAGCATTTT.

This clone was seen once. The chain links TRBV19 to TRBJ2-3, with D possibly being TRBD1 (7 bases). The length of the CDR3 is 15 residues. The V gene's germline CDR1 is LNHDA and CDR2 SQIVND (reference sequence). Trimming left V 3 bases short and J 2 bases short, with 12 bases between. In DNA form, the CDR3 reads TGTGCCAGTAGTATCCGACAGGGACTCACAGATACGCAGTATTTT. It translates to CASSIRQGLTDTQYF. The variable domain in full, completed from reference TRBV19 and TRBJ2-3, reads DGGITQSPKYLFRKEGQNVTLSCEQNLNHDAMYWYRQDPGQGLRLIYYSQIVNDFQKGDIAEGYSVSREKKESFPLTVTSAQKNPTAFYLCASSIRQGLTDTQYFGPGTRLTVL.

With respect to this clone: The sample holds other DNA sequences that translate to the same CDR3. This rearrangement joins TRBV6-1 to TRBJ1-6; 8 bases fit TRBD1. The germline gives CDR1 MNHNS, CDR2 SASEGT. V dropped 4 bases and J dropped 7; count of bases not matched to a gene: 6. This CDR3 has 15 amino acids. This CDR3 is CASSVTTGDNSPLHF. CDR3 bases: TGTGCCAGCAGTGTTACGACAGGGGACAATTCACCCCTCCACTTT.

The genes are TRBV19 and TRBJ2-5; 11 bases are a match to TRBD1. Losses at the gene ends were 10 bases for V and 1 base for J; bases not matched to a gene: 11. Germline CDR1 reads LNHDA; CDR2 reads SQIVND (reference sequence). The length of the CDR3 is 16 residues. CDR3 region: CATALGQGGGQETQYF. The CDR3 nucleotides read TGTGCCACCGCACTGGGACAGGGGGGGGGCCAAGAGACCCAGTACTTC.

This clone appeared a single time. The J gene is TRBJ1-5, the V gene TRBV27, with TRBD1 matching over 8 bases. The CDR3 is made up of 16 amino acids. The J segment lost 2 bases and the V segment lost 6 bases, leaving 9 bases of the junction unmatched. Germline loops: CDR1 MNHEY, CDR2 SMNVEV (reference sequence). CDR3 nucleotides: TGTGCCAGCAGCCCCCCGGACAGGGAGGGCAATCAGCCCCAGCATTTT. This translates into CASSPPDREGNQPQHF.

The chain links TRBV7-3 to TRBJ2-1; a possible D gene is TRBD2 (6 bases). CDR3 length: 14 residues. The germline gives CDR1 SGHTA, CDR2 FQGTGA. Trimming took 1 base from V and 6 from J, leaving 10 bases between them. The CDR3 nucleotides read TGTGCCAGCAGCTTAAGCGGGAAGGGCAATGAGCAGTTCTTC. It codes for CASSLSGKGNEQFF. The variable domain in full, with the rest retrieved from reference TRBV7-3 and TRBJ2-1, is GAGVSQTPSNKVTEKGKYVELRCDPISGHTALYWYRQSLGQGPEFLIYFQGTGAADDSGLPNDRFFAVRPEGSVSTLKIQRTERGDSAVYLCASSLSGKGNEQFFGPGTRLTVL.

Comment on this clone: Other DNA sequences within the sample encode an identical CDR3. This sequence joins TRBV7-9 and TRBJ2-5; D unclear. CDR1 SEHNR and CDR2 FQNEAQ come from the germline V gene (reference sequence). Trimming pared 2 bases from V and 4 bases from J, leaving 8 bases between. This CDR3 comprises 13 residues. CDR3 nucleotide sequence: TGTGCCAGCAGCTTAAATCTAGGAGAGACCCAGTACTTC. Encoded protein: CASSLNLGETQYF.

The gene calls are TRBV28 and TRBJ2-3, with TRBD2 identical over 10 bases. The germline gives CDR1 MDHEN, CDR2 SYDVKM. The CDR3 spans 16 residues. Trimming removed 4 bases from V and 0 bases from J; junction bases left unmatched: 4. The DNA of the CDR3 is TGTGCCAGCAGTTGGAGCGGGAGGGCCAGCACAGATACGCAGTATTTT. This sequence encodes CASSWSGRASTDTQYF.

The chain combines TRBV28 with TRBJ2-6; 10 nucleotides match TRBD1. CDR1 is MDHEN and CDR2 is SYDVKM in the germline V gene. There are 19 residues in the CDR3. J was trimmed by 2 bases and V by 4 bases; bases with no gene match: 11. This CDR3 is CASSSPGPGQGPGANVLTF. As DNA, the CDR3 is TGTGCCAGCAGTTCCCCCGGCCCGGGACAGGGGCCTGGGGCCAACGTCCTGACTTTC.

As DNA, the CDR3 is TGTGCCAGCAGCTTAGTCGGACAGGGAACTTACAATGAGCAGTTCTTC. Its translation is CASSLVGQGTYNEQFF. The J gene is TRBJ2-1, the V gene TRBV7-6; 8 positions agree with TRBD1. CDR3 length: 16 residues. Germline-derived CDR1 and CDR2 are SGHVS and FNYEAQ. After removal of 1 base from V and 4 bases from J, the junction contained 6 bases not matched to a gene.

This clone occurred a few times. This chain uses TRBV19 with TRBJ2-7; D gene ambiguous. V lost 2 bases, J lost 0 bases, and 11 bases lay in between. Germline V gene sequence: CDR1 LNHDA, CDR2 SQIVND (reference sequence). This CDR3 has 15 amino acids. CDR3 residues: CASSILAGSSYEQYF. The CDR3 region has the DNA TGTGCCAGTAGTATATTGGCAGGTAGCTCCTACGAGCAGTACTTC.

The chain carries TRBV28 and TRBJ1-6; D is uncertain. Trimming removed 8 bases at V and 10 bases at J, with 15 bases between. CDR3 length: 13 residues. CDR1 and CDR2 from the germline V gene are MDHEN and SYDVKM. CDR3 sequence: CASGTRIGSPLHF. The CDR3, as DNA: TGTGCCAGCGGAACCAGGATCGGCTCACCCCTCCACTTT.

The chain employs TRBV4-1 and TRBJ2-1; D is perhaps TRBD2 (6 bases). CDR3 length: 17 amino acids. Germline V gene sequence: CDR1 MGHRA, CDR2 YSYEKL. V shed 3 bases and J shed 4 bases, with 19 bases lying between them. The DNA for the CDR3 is TGCGCCAGCAGCCACCCTCCCCTAGCGATGGGGTACAATGAGCAGTTCTTC. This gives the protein CASSHPPLAMGYNEQFF.

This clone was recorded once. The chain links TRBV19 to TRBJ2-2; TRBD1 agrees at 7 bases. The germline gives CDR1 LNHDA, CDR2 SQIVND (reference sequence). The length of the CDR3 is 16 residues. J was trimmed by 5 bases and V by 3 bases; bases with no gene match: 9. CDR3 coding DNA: TGTGCCAGTAGTATCGGCTCAGGGGGTAGGACCGGGGAGCTGTTTTTT. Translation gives CASSIGSGGRTGELFF.

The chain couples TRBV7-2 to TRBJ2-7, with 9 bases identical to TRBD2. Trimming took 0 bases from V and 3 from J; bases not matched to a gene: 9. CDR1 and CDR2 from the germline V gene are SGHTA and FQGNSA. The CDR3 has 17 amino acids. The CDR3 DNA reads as TGTGCCAGCAGCTTAGCGCGGGGTGGCGGGGGGGGCTACGAGCAGTACTTC. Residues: CASSLARGGGGGYEQYF.

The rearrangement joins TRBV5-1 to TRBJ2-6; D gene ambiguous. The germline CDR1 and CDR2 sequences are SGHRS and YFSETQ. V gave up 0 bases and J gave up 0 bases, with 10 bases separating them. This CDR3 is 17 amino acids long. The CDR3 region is CASSLGVGDSGANVLTF. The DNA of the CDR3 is TGCGCCAGCAGCTTGGGCGTAGGAGACTCTGGGGCCAACGTCCTGACTTTC.

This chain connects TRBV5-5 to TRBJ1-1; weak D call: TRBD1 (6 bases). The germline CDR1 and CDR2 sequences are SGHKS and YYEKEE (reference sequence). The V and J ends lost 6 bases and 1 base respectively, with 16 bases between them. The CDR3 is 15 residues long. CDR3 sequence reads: CASIRTDSGNTEAFF. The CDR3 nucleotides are TGTGCCAGCATACGGACAGATTCGGGGAACACTGAAGCTTTCTTT.

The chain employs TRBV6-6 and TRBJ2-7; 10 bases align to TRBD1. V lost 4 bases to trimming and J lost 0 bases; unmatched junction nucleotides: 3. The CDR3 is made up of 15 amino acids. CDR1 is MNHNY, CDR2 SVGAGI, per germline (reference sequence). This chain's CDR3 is CASSFGQGGSYEQYF. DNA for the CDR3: TGTGCCAGCAGTTTCGGACAGGGGGGCTCCTACGAGCAGTACTTC.

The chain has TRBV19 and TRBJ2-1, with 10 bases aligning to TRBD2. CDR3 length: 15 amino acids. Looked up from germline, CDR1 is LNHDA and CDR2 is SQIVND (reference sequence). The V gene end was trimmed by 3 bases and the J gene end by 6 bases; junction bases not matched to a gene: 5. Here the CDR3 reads CASSIRTSGFNEQFF. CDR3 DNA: TGTGCCAGTAGTATTAGGACTAGCGGATTCAATGAGCAGTTCTTC.

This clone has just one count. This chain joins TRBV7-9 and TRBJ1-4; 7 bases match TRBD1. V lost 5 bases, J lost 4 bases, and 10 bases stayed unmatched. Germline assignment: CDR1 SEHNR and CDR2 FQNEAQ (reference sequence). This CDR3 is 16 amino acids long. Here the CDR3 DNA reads TGTGCCAGCAGCCCCATAACCGGGACAGATAATGAAAAACTGTTTTTT. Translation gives CASSPITGTDNEKLFF.

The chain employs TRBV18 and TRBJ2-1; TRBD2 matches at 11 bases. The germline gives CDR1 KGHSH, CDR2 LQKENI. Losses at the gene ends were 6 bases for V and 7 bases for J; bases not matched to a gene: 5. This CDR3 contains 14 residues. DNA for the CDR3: TGTGCCAGCTCGCCCGGGACTAGCGGTAATGAGCAGTTCTTC. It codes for CASSPGTSGNEQFF.

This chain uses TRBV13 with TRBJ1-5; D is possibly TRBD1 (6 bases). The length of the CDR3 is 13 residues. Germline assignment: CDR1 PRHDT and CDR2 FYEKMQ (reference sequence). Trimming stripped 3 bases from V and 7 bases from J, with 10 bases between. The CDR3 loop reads CASSLTGRQPQHF. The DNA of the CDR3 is TGTGCCAGCAGCTTGACAGGACGGCAGCCCCAGCATTTT.

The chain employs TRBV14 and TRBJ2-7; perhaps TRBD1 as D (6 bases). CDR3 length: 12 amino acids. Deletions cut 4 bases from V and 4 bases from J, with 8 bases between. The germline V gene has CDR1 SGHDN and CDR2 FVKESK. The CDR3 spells CASSLTGYEQYF. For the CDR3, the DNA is TGTGCCAGCAGCCTCACAGGGTACGAGCAGTACTTC.